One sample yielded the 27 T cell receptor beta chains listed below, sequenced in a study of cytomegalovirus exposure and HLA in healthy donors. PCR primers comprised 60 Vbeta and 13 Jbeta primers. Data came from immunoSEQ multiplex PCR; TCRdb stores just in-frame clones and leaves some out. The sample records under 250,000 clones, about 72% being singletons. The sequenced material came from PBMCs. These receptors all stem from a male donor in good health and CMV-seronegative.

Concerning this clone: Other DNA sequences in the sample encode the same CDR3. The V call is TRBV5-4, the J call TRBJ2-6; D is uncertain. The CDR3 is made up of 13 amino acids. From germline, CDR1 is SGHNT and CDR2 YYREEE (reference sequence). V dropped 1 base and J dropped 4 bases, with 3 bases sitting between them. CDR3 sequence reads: CASSLQGANVLTF. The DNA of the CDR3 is TGTGCCAGCAGCTTGCAGGGGGCCAACGTCCTGACTTTC.

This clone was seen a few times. CDR3 loop: CASSIIGQGTTNTGELFF. CDR3 in DNA: TGTGCCAGCAGCATCATTGGACAGGGGACCACGAACACCGGGGAGCTGTTTTTT. The V and J genes are TRBV5-4 and TRBJ2-2, with 9 bases that match TRBD1. Trimming removed 4 bases from V and 0 bases from J; junction bases left unmatched: 10. The CDR3 length is 18 residues. CDR1 and CDR2 (germline): SGHNT, YYREEE (reference sequence).

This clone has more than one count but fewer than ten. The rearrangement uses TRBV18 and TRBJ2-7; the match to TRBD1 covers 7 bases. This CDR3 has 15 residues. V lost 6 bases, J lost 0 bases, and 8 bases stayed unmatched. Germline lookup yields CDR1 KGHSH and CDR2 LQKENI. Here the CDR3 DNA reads TGTGCCAGCTCGTCCTATCCAGGGGGCTCCTACGAGCAGTACTTC. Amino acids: CASSSYPGGSYEQYF. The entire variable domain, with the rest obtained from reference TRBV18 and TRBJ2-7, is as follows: NAGVMQNPRHLVRRRGQEARLRCSPMKGHSHVYWYRQLPEEGLKFMVYLQKENIIDESGMPKERFSAEFPKEGPSILRIQQVVRGDSAAYFCASSSYPGGSYEQYFGPGTRLTVT.

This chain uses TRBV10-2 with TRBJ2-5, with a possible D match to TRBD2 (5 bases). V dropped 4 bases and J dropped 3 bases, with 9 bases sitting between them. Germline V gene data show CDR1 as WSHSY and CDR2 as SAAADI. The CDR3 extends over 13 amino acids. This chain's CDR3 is CASSASGKETQYF. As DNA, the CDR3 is TGCGCCAGCAGTGCCAGCGGTAAAGAGACCCAGTACTTC.

The chain's CDR3 is CASSLGGDGYEQYF. The CDR3 region has the DNA TGCGCCAGCAGCTTAGGAGGGGACGGCTACGAGCAGTACTTC. The rearrangement joins TRBV5-1 to TRBJ2-7, with a possible D match to TRBD2 (6 bases). The CDR3 loop spans 14 amino acids. Germline-derived CDR1 and CDR2 are SGHRS and YFSETQ. The V end was cut by 2 bases, the J end by 3 bases, with 12 bases between.

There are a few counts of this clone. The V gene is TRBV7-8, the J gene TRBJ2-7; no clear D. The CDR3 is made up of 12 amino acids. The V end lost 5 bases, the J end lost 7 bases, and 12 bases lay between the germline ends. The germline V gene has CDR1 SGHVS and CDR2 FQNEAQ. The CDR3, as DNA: TGTGCCAGCAGCCCGTATCTTAGTGAGCAGTACTTC. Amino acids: CASSPYLSEQYF. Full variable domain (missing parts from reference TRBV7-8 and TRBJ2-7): GAGVSQSPRYKVAKRGQDVALRCDPISGHVSLFWYQQALGQGPEFLTYFQNEAQLDKSGLPSDRFFAERPEGSVSTLKIQRTQQEDSAVYLCASSPYLSEQYFGPGTRLTVT.

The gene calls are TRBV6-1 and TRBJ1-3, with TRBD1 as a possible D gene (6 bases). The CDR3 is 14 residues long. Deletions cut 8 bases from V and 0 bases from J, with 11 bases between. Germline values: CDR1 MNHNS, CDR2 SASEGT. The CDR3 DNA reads TGTGCCAGCGGCACAGGGAGCTCTGGAAACACCATATATTTT. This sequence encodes CASGTGSSGNTIYF.

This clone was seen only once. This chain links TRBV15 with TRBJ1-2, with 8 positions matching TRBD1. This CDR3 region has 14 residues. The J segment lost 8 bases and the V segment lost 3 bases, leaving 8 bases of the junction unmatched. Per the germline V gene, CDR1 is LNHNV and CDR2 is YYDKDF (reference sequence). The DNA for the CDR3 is TGTGCCACCAGCAGTTATCAGGGGGCGGGAGGCTACACCTTC. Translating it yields CATSSYQGAGGYTF.

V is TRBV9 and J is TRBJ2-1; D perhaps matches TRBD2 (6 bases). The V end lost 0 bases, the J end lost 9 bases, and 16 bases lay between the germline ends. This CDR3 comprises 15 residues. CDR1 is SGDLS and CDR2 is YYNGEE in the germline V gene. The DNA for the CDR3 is TGTGCCAGCAGCGTAGAAACCGGGAGAATCGGTGAGCAGTTCTTC. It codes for CASSVETGRIGEQFF.

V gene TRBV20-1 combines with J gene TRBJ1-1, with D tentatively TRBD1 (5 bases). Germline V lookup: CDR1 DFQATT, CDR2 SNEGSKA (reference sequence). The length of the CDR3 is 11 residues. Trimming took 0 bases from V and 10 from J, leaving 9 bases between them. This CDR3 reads CSARDGGGAFF. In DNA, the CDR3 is TGCAGTGCTAGAGATGGGGGGGGAGCTTTCTTT.

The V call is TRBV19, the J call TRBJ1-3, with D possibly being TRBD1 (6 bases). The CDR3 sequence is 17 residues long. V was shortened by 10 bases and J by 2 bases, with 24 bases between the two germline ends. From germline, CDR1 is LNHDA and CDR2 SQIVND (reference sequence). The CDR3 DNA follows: TGTGCCACCCACCCAAGGGGGGGCGAGGATACTGGAAACACCATATATTTT. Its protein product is CATHPRGGEDTGNTIYF.

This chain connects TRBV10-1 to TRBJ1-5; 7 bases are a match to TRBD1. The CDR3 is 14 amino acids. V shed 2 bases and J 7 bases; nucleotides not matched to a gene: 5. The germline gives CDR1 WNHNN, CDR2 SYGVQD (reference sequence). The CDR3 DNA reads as TGCGCCAGCAGTGAGACAGGGGACAAACAGCCCCAGCATTTT. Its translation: CASSETGDKQPQHF.

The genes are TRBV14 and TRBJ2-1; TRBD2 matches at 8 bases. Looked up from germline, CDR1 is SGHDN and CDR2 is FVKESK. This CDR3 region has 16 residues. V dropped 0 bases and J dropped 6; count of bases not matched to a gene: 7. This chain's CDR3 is CASSQDGLAIFNEQFF. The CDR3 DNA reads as TGTGCCAGCAGCCAAGACGGACTAGCTATATTCAATGAGCAGTTCTTC.

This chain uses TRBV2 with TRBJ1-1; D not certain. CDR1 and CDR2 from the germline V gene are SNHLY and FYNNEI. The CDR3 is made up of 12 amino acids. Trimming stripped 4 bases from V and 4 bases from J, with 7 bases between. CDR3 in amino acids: CASSGSGTEAFF. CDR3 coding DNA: TGTGCCAGCAGTGGGTCGGGCACTGAAGCTTTCTTT.

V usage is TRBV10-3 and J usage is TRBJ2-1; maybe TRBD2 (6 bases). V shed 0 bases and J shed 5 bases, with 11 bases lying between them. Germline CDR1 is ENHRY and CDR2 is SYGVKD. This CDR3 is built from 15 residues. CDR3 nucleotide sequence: TGTGCCATCAGTGAGTCAATGCGCGGGGACAATGAGCAGTTCTTC. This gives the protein CAISESMRGDNEQFF.

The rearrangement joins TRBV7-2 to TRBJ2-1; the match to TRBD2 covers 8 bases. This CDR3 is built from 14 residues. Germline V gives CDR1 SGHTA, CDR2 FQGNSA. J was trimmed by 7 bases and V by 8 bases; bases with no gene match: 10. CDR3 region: CASRLAGGMNEQFF. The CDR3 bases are TGTGCCAGCCGGTTGGCGGGAGGTATGAATGAGCAGTTCTTC. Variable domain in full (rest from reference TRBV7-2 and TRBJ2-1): GAGVSQSPSNKVTEKGKDVELRCDPISGHTALYWYRQSLGQGLEFLIYFQGNSAPDKSGLPSDRFSAERTGGSVSTLTIQRTQQEDSAVYLCASRLAGGMNEQFFGPGTRLTVL.

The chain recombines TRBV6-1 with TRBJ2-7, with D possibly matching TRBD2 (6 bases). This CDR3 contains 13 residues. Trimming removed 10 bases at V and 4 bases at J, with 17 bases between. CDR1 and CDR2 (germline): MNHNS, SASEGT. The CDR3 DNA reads TGTGCCACTACAATAGCGGAAAAGTACGAGCAGTACTTC. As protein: CATTIAEKYEQYF.

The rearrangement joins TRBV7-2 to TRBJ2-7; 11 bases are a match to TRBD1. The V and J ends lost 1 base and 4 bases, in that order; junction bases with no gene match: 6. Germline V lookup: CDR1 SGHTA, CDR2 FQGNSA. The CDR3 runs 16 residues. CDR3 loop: CASSLDGTGGTYEQYF. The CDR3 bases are TGTGCCAGCAGCTTAGACGGGACAGGGGGAACGTACGAGCAGTACTTC.

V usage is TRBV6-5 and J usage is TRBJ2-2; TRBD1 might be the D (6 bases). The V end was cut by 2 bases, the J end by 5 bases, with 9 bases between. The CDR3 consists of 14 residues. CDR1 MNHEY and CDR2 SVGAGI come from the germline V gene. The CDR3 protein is CASSYGQRTGELFF. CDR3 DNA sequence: TGTGCCAGCAGTTACGGACAGCGAACCGGGGAGCTGTTTTTT.

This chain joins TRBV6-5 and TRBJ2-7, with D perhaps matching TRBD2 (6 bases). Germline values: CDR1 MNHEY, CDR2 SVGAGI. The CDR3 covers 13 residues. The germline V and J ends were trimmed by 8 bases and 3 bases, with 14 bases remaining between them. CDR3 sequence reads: CASGEEPNYEQYF. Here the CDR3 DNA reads TGTGCCAGCGGGGAGGAGCCGAACTACGAGCAGTACTTC.

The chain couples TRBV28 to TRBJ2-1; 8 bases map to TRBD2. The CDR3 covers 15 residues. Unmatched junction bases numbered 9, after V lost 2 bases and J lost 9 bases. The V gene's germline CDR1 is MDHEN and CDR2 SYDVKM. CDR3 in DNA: TGTGCCAGCAGTTTAGTAAGCGGGGGTCGGGGTGAGCAGTTCTTC. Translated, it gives CASSLVSGGRGEQFF.

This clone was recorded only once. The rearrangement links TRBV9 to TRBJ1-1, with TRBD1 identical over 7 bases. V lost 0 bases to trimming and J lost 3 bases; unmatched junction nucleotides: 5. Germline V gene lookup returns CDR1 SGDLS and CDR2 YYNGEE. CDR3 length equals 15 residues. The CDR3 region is CASSVARDRYTEAFF. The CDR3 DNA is TGTGCCAGCAGCGTAGCGAGGGACAGATACACTGAAGCTTTCTTT.

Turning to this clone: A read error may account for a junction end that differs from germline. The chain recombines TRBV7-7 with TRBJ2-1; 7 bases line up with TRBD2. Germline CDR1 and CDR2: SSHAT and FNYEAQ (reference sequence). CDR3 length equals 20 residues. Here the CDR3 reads CASSLSPPASGRTHNNEQFF. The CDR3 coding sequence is TGTGCTAGCAGCTTATCGCCTCCCGCCTCCGGGAGGACCCATAATAATGAGCAGTTCTTC.

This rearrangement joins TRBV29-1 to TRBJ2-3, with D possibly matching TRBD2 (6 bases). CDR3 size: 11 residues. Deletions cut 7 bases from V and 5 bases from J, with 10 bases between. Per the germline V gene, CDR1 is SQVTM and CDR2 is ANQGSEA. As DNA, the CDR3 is TGCAGCGCTGGGGGGATAGATACGCAGTATTTT. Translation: CSAGGIDTQYF.

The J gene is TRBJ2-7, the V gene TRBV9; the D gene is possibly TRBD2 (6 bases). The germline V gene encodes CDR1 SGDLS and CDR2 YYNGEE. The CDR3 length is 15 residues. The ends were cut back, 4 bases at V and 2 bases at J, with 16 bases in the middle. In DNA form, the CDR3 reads TGTGCCAGCAGCCTAAGGGACTCCTCGACCTACGAGCAGTACTTC. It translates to CASSLRDSSTYEQYF.

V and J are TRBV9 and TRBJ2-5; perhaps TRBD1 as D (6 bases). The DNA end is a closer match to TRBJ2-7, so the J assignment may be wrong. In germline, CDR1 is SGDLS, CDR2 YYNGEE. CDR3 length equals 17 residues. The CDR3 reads CASSPPPTGLGAYEQYF. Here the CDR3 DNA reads TGTGCCAGCAGCCCCCCGCCCACAGGGCTTGGCGCCTACGAGCAGTACTTC.

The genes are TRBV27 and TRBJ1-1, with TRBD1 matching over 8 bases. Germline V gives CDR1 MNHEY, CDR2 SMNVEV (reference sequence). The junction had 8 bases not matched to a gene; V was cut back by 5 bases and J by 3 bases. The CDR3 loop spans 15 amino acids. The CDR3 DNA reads TGTGCCAGCAGTATCAGGACAGGGACTGACACTGAAGCTTTCTTT. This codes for CASSIRTGTDTEAFF.